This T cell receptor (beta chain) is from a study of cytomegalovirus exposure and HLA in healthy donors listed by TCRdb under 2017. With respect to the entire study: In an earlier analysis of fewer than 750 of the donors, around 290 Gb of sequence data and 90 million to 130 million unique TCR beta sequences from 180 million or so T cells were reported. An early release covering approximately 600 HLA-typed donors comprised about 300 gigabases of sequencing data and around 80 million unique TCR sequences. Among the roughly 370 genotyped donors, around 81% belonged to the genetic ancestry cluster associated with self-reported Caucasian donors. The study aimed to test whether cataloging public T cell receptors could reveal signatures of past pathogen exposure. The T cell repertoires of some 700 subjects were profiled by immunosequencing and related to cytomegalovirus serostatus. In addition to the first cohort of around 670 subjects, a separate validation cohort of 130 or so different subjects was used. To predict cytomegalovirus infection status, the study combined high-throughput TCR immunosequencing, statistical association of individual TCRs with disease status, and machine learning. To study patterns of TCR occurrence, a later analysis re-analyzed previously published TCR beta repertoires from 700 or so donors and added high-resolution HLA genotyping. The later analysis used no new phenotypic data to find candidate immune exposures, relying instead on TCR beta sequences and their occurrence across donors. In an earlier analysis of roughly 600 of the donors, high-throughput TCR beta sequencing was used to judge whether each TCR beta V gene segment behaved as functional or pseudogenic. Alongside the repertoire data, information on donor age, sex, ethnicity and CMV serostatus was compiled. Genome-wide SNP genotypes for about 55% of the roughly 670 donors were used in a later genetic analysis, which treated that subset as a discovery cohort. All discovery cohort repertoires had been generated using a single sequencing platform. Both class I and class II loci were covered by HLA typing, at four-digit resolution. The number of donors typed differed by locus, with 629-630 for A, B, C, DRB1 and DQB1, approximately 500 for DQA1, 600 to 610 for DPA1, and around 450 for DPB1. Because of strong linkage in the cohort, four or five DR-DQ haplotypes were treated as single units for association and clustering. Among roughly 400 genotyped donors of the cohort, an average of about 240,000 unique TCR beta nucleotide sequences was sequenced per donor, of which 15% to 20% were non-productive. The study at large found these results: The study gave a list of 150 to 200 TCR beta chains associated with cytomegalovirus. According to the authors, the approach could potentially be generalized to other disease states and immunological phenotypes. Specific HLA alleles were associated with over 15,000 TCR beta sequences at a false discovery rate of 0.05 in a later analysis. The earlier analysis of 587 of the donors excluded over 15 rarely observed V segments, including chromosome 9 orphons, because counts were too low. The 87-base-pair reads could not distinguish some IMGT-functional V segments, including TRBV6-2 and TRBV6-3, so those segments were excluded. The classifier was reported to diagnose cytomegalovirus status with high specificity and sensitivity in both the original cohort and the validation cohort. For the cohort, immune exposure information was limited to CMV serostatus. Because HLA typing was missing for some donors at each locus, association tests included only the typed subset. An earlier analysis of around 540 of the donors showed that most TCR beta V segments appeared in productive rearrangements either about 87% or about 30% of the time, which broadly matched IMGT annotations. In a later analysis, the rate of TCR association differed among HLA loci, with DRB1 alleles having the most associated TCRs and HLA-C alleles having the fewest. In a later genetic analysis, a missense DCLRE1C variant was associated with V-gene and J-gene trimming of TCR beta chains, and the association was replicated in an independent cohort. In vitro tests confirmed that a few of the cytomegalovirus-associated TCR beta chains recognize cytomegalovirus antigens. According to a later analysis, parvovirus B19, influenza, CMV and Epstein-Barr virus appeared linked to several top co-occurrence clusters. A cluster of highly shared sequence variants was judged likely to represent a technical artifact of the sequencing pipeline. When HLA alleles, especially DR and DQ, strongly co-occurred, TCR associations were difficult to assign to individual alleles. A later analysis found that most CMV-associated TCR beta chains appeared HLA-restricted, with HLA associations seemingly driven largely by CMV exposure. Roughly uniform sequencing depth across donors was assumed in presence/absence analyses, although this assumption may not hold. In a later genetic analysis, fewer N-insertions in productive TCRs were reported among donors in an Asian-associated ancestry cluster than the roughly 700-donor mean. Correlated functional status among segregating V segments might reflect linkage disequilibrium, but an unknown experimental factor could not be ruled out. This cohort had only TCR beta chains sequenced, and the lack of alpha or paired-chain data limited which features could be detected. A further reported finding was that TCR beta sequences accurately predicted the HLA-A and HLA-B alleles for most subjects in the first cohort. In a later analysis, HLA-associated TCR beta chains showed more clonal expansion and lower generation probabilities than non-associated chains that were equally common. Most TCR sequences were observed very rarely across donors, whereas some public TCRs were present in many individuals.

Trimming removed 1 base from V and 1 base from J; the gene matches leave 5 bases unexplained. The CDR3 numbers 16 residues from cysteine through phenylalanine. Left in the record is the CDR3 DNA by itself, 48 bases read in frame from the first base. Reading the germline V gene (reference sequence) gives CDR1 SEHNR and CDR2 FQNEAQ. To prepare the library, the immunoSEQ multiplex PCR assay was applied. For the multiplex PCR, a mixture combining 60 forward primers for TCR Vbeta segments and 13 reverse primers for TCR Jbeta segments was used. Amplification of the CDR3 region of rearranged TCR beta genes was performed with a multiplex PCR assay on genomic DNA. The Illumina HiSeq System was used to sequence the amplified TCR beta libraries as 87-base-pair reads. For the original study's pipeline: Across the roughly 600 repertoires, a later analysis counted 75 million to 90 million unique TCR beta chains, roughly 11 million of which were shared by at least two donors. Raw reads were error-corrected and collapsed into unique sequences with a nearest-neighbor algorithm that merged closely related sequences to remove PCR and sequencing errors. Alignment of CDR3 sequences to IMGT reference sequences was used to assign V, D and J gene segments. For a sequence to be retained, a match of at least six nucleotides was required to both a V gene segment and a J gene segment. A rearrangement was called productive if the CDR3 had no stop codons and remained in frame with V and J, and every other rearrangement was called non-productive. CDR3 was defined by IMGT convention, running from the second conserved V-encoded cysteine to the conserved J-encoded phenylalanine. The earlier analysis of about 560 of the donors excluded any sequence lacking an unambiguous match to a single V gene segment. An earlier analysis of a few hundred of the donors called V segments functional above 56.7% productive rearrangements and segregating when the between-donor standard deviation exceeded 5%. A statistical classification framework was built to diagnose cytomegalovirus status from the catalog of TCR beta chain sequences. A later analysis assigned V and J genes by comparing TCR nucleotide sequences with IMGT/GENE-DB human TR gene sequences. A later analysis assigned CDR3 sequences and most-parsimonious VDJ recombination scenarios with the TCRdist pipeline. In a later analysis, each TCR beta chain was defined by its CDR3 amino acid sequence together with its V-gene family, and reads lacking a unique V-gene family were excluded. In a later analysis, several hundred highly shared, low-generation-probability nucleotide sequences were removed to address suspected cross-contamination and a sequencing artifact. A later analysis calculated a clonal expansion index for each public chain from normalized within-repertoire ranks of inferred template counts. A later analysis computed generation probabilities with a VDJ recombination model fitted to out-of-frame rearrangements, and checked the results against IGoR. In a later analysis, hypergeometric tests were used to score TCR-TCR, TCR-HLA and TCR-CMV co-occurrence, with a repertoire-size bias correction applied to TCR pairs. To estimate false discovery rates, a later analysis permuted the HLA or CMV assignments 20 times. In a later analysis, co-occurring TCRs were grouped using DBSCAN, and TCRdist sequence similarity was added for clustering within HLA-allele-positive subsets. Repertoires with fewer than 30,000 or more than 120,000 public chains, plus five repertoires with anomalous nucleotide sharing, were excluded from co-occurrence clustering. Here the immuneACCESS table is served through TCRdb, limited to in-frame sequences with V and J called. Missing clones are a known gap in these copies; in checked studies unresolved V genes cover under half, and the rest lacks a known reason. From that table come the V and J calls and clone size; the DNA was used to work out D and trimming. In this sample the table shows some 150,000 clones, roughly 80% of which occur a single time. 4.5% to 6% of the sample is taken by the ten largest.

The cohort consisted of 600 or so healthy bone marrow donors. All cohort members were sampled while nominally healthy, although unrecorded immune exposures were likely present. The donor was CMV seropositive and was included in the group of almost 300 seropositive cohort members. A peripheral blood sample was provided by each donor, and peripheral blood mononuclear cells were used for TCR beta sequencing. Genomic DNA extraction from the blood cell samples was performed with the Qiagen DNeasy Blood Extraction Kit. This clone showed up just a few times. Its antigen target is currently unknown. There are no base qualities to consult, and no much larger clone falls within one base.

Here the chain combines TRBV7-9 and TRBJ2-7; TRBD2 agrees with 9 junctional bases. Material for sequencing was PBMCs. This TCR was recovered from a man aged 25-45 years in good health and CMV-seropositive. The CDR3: CASSLGLAAGSYEQYF. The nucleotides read TGTGCCAGCAGCTTAGGACTAGCGGCGGGGTCCTACGAGCAGTACTTC.